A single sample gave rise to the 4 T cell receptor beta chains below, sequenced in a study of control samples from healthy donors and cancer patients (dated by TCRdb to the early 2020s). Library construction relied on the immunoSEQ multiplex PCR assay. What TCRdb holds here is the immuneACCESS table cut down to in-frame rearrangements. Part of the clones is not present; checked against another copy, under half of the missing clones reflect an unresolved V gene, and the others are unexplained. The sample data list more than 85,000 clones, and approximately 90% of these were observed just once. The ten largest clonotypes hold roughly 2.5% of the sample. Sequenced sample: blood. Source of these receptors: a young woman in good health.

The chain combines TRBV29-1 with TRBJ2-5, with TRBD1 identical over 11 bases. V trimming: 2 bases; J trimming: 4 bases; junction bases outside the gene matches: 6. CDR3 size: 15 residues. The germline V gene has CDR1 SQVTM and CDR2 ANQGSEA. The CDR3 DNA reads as TGCAGCGTTGAACCGGACAGGGGGCGAACAGAGACCCAGTACTTC. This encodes CSVEPDRGRTETQYF.

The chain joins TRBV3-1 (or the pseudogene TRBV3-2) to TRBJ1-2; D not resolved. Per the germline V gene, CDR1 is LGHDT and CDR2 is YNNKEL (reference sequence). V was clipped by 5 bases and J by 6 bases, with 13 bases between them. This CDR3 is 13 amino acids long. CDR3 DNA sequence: TGTGCCAGCAGCTCGACCCCCGGGGATGGCTACACCTTC. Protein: CASSSTPGDGYTF.

CDR3 amino acids: CASSLYAGLNEQFF. CDR3 nucleotide sequence: TGCGCCAGCAGCTTGTATGCGGGACTGAATGAGCAGTTCTTC. V gene TRBV5-1 combines with J gene TRBJ2-1; possible D gene TRBD2, 6 bases. The CDR3 consists of 14 residues. Per germline, CDR1 SGHRS and CDR2 YFSETQ. Trimming removed 1 base from V and 7 bases from J, with 12 bases in between.

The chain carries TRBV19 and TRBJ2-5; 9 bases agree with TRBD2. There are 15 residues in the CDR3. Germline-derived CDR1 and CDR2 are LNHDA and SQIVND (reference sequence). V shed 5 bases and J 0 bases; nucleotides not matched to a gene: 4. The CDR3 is CASSPGLADQETQYF. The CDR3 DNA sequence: TGTGCCAGTAGTCCGGGACTAGCAGACCAAGAGACCCAGTACTTC.